This TCR beta chain is from a study of shared clonotypes between healthy human individuals. The table came from immunoSEQ multiplex PCR; TCRdb's copy has only in-frame clones and leaves some out. The sample has more than 550,000 clones; about nine tenths are singletons. Germline V gene data show CDR1 as SGHVS and CDR2 as FNYEAQ. This CDR3 region has 16 residues. V shed 5 bases and J shed 5 bases, with 22 bases lying between them. Material: memory CD8+ T cells from PBMCs. The subset was: CD45RO+ cells pooled with CCR7-negative TemRA cells. This sequence originates from a man aged 18 to 35 in good health. Some clones in this sample may be carry-over from other donors' samples. This sequence joins TRBV7-6 and TRBJ2-7; a weak D match, TRBD2 (6 bases). For the CDR3, the DNA is TGTGCCAGCAGCCCACGTAGGAGCGGGCAGGTCAACGAGCAGTACTTC. This codes for CASSPRRSGQVNEQYF. Supplemented by reference TRBV7-6 and TRBJ2-7, the full variable domain reads GAGVSQSPRYKVTKRGQDVALRCDPISGHVSLYWYRQALGQGPEFLTYFNYEAQQDKSGLPNDRFSAERPEGSISTLTIQRTEQRDSAMYRCASSPRRSGQVNEQYFGPGTRLTVT.